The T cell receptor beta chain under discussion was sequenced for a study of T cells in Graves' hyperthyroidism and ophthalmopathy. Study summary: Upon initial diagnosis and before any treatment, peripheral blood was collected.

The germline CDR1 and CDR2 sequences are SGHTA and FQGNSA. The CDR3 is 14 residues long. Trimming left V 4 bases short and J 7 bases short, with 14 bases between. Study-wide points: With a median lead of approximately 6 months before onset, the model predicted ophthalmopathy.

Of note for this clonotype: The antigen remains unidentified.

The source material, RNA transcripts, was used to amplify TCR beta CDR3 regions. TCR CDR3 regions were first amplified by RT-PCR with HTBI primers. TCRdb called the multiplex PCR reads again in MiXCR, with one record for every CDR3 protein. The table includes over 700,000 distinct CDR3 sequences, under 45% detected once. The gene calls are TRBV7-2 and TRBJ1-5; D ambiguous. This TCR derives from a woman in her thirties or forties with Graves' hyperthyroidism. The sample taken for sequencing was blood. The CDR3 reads CASSYRHDGQPQHF. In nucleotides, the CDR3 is TGTGCCAGCAGCTACCGACATGACGGCCAGCCCCAGCATTTT.